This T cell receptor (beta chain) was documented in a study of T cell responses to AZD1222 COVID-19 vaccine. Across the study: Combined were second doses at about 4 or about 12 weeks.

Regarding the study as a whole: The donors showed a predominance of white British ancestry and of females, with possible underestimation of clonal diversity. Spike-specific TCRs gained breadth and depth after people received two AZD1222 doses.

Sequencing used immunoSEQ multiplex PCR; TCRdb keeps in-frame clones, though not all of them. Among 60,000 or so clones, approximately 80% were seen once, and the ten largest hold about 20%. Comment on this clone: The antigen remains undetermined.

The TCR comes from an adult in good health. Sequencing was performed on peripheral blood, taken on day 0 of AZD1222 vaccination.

CDR3 in amino acids: CASSEGTGNTEAFF. As DNA, the CDR3 is TGTGCCAGCAGTGAAGGGACAGGGAACACTGAAGCTTTCTTT. The chain links TRBV25-1 to TRBJ1-1; 8 nucleotides line up with TRBD1. J lost 1 base, V lost 2 bases, and 0 bases had no gene match. This CDR3 region has 14 residues. Germline lookup yields CDR1 MGHDK and CDR2 SYGVNS.